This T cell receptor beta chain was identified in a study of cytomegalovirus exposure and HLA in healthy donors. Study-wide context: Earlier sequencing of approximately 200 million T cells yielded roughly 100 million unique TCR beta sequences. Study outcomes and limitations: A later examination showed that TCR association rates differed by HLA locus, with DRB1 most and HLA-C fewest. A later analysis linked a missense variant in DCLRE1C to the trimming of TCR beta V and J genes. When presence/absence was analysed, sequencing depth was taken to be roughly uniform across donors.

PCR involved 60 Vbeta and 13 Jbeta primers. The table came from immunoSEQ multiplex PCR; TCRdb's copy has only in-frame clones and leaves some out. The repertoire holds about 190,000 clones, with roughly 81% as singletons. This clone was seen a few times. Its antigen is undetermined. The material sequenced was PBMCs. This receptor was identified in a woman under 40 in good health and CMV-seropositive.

The CDR3 sequence: CASRTDRGGYEQYF. CDR3 nucleotides: TGTGCCAGCAGGACGGACAGGGGAGGTTACGAGCAGTACTTC. V gene TRBV6-1 combines with J gene TRBJ2-7, with 9 bases that match TRBD1. The germline CDR1 and CDR2 sequences are MNHNS and SASEGT. V lost 6 bases, J lost 4 bases, and 7 bases stayed unmatched. This CDR3 is 14 amino acids long.